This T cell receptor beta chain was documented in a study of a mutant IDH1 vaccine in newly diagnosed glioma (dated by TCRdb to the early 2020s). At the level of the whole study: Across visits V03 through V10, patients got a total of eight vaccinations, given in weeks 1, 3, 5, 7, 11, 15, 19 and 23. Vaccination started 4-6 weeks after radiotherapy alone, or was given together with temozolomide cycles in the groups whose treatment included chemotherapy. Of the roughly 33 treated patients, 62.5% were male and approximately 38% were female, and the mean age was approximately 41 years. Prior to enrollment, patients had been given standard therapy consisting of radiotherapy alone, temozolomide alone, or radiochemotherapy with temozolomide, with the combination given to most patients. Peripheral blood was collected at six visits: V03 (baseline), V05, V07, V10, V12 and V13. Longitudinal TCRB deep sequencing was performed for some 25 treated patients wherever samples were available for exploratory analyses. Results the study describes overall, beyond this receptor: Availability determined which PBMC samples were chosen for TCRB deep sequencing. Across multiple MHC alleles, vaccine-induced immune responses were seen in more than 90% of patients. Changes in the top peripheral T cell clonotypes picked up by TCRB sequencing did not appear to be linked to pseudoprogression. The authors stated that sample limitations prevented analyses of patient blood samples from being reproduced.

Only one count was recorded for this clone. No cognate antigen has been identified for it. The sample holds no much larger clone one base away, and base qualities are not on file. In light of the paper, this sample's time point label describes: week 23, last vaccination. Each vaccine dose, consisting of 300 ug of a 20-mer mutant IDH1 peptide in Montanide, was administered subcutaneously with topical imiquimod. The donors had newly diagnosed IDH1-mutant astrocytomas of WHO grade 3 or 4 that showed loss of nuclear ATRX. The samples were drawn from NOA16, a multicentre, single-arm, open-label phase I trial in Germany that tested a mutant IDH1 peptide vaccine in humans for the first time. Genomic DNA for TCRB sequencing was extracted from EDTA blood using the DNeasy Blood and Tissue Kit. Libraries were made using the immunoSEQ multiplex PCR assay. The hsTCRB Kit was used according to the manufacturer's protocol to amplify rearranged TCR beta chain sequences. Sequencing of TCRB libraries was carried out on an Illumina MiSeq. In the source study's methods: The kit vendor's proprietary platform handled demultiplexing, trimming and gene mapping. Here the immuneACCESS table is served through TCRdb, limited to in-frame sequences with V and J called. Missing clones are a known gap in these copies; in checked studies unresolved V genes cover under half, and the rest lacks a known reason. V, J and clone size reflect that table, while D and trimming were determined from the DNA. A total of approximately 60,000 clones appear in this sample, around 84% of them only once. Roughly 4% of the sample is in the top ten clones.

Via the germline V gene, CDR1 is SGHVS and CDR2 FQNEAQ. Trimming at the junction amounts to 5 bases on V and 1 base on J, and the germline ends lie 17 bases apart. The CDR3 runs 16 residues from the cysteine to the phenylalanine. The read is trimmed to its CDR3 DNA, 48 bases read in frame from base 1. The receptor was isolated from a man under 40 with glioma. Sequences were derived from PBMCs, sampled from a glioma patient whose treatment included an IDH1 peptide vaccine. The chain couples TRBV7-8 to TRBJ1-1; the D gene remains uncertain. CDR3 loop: CASSLTLGLRNTEAFF. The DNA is TGTGCCAGCAGCCTAACTCTTGGACTCAGGAACACTGAAGCTTTCTTT.